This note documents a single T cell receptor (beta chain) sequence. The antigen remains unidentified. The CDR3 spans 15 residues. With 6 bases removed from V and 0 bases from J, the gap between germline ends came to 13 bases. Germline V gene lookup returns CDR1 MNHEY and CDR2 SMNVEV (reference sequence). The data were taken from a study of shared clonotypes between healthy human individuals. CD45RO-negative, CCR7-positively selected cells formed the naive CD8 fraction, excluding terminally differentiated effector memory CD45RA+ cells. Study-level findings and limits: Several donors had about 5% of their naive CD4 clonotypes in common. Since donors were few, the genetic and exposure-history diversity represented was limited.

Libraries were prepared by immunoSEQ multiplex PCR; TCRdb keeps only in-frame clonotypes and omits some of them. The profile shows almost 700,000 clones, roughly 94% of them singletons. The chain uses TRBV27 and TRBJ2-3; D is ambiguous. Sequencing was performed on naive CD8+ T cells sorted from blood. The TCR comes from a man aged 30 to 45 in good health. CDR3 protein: CASRVQRSSTDTQYF. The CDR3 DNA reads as TGTGCCAGCAGGGTACAACGATCTAGCACAGATACGCAGTATTTT.